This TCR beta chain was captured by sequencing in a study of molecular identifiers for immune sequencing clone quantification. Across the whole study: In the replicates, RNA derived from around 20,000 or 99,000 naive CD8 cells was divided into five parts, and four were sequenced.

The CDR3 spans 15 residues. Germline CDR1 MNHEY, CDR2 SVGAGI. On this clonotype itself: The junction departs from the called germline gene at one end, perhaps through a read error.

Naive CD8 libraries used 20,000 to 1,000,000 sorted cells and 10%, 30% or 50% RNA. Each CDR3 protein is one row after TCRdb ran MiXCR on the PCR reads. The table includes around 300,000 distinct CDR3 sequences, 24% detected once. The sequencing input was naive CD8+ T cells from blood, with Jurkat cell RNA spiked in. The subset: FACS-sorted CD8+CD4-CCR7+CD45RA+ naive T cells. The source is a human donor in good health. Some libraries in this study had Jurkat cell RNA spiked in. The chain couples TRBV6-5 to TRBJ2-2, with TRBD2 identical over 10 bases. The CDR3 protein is CASSCSSGSAGELLF. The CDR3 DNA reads TGTGCCAGCAGTTGCTCTAGCGGGAGTGCCGGGGAGCTGCTTTTT.